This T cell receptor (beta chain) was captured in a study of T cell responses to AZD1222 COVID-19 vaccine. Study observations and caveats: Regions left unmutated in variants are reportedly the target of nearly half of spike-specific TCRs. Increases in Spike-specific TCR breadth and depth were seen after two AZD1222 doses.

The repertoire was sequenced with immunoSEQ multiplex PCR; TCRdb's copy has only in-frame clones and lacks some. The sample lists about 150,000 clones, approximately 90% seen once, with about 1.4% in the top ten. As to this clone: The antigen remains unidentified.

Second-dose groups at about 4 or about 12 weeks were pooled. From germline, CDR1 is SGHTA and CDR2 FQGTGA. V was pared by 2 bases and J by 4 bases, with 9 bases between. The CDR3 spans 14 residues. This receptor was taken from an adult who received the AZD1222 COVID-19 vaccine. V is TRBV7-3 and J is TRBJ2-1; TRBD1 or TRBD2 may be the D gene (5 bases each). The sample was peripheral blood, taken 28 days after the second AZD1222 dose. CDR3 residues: CASSLPGPYNEQFF. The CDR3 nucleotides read TGTGCCAGCAGCTTACCGGGACCTTACAATGAGCAGTTCTTC.